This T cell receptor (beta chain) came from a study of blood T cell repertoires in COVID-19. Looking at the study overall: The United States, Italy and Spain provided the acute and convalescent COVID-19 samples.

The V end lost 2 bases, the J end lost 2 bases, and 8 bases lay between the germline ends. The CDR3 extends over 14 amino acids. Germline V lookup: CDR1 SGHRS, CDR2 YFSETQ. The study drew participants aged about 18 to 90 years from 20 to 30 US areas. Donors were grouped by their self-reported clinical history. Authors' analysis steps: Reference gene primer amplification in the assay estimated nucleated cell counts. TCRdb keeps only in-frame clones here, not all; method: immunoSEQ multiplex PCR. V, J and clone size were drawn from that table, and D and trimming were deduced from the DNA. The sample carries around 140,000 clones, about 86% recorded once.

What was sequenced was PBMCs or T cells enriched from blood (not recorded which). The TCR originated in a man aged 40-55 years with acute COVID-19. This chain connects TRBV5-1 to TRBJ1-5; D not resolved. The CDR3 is CASSLASGNQPQHF. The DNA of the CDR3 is TGCGCCAGCAGCTTAGCCTCGGGCAATCAGCCCCAGCATTTT. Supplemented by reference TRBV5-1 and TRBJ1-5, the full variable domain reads KAGVTQTPRYLIKTRGQQVTLSCSPISGHRSVSWYQQTPGQGLQFLFEYFSETQRNKGNFPGRFSGRQFSNSRSEMNVSTLELGDSALYLCASSLASGNQPQHFGDGTRLSIL.